A selection of T cell receptor beta chains follows, all from one sample in a study of blood T cell repertoires in COVID-19. Sequenced by immunoSEQ multiplex PCR; TCRdb stores in-frame clones only, minus some. The sample holds 300,000 or so clones, 75% to 90% seen once. What was sequenced was peripheral blood. The receptors originated from a woman aged 35 to 49 who had recovered from COVID-19. CDR3s include the opening cysteine and the closing phenylalanine or tryptophan. Each record gives: V gene, clone size, J gene, D gene, CDR3 protein, CDR3 DNA. The D gene is left open where the match is weak. Rows may omit the clone size; those that give it use once, few, many or a size class.

V gene: TRBV7-8; clone size: .; J gene: TRBJ1-5; D gene: .; CDR3 protein: CASSRDPRQPQHF; CDR3 DNA: TGTGCCAGCAGCCGAGACCCCAGGCAGCCCCAGCATTTT
V gene: TRBV9; clone size: .; J gene: TRBJ2-3; D gene: TRBD2; CDR3 protein: CASSTQLAGATDTQYF; CDR3 DNA: TGTGCCAGCAGCACACAACTAGCGGGGGCCACAGATACGCAGTATTTT
V gene: TRBV6-2/TRBV6-3; clone size: .; J gene: TRBJ1-5; D gene: .; CDR3 protein: CASSYNTWSDNQPQHF; CDR3 DNA: TGTGCCAGCAGTTACAACACTTGGAGTGACAATCAGCCCCAGCATTTT
V gene: TRBV18; clone size: .; J gene: TRBJ2-7; D gene: TRBD1; CDR3 protein: CASSPGQVPHEQYF; CDR3 DNA: TGTGCCAGCTCACCCGGACAGGTACCCCACGAGCAGTACTTC
V gene: TRBV9; clone size: .; J gene: TRBJ2-3; D gene: .; CDR3 protein: CASSEGLSLADTQYF; CDR3 DNA: TGTGCCAGCAGCGAGGGACTCTCACTGGCGGATACGCAGTATTTT
V gene: TRBV18; clone size: .; J gene: TRBJ1-2; D gene: .; CDR3 protein: CASSLQDWDFGYTF; CDR3 DNA: TGTGCCAGCTCACTACAGGACTGGGACTTTGGGTACACCTTC
V gene: TRBV6-5; clone size: .; J gene: TRBJ1-6; D gene: .; CDR3 protein: CASTGPSYNSPLHF; CDR3 DNA: TGTGCCAGTACAGGGCCCTCCTATAATTCACCCCTCCACTTT
V gene: TRBV5-8; clone size: few; J gene: TRBJ2-2; D gene: TRBD1; CDR3 protein: CASSFLDRGTGELFF; CDR3 DNA: TGTGCCAGCAGCTTTCTTGACAGGGGTACCGGGGAGCTGTTTTTT
V gene: TRBV7-8; clone size: .; J gene: TRBJ1-2; D gene: .; CDR3 protein: CASSLRGYGYTF; CDR3 DNA: TGTGCCAGCAGCCTGAGAGGGTATGGCTACACCTTC
V gene: TRBV11-2; clone size: .; J gene: TRBJ1-1; D gene: .; CDR3 protein: CASSLAPAAGEAFF; CDR3 DNA: TGTGCCAGCAGCTTAGCCCCTGCGGCGGGTGAAGCTTTCTTT
V gene: TRBV6-1; clone size: .; J gene: TRBJ2-1; D gene: .; CDR3 protein: CASSEAPGYGEQFF; CDR3 DNA: TGTGCCAGCAGTGAAGCTCCAGGTTACGGTGAGCAGTTCTTC
V gene: TRBV18; clone size: .; J gene: TRBJ2-7; D gene: .; CDR3 protein: CASSAGQRSYEQYF; CDR3 DNA: TGTGCCAGCTCAGCGGGACAGCGGTCGTACGAGCAGTACTTC
V gene: TRBV4-3; clone size: .; J gene: TRBJ1-2; D gene: .; CDR3 protein: CASSQDNEDFYGYTF; CDR3 DNA: TGCGCCAGCAGCCAAGATAATGAGGATTTCTATGGCTACACCTTC
V gene: TRBV7-4; clone size: .; J gene: TRBJ1-1; D gene: TRBD1; CDR3 protein: CASSGPDRENTEAFF; CDR3 DNA: TGTGCCAGCAGCGGACCGGACAGGGAGAACACTGAAGCTTTCTTT
V gene: TRBV18; clone size: .; J gene: TRBJ1-5; D gene: .; CDR3 protein: CASSPGLNQPQHF; CDR3 DNA: TGTGCCAGCTCACCAGGACTCAATCAGCCCCAGCATTTT
V gene: TRBV7-9; clone size: .; J gene: TRBJ2-2; D gene: TRBD1; CDR3 protein: CASSFGQGSNTGELFF; CDR3 DNA: TGTGCCAGCAGCTTTGGACAGGGATCGAACACCGGGGAGCTGTTTTTT
V gene: TRBV5-4; clone size: .; J gene: TRBJ2-2; D gene: TRBD2; CDR3 protein: CASSQRTSGVNTGELFF; CDR3 DNA: TGTGCCAGCAGCCAACGGACTAGCGGGGTGAACACCGGGGAGCTGTTTTTT
V gene: TRBV5-1; clone size: .; J gene: TRBJ2-2; D gene: .; CDR3 protein: CASSSGQNTGELFF; CDR3 DNA: TGCGCCAGCAGCTCGGGACAGAACACCGGGGAGCTGTTTTTT